The 10 T cell receptor beta chains presented below share a single source sample, sequenced in a study of cytomegalovirus exposure and HLA in healthy donors. PCR amplification relied on 60 Vbeta primers (plus 13 Jbeta primers). Only in-frame clones appear in the TCRdb table, and some are missing; sequencing was by immunoSEQ multiplex PCR. The repertoire holds 100,000 to 120,000 clones, with around 79% as singletons. The source material was PBMCs. The receptors were gathered from a woman aged 25 to 39 in good health and CMV-seronegative.

This clone was detected a few times. The rearrangement uses TRBV28 and TRBJ1-1; 7 bases are shared with TRBD1. The V gene's germline CDR1 is MDHEN and CDR2 SYDVKM. This CDR3 has 15 residues. V shed 1 base, J shed 0 bases, and the junction held 2 bases outside the gene matches. In nucleotides, the CDR3 is TGTGCCAGCAGTTTATATGGGACAGTGAACACTGAAGCTTTCTTT. Protein sequence: CASSLYGTVNTEAFF.

The DNA for the CDR3 is TGTGCCAGCACCGGGTCAGGGCGAAGCTACACCTTC. Encoded protein: CASTGSGRSYTF. V is TRBV6-1 and J is TRBJ1-2; possibly TRBD1 for D (5 bases). The germline V gene encodes CDR1 MNHNS and CDR2 SASEGT. The length of the CDR3 is 12 residues. The V end lost 7 bases, the J end lost 9 bases, and 15 bases lay between the germline ends.

This clone was seen only once. The chain combines TRBV7-9 with TRBJ2-7; a weak D match, TRBD1 (5 bases). This CDR3 has 14 residues. Looked up from germline, CDR1 is SEHNR and CDR2 is FQNEAQ (reference sequence). Trimming cost V 2 bases and J 6 bases, with 14 bases left between them. CDR3 nucleotide sequence: TGTGCCAGCAGCTTAAGGGCAGGGCTCAGCGAGCAGTACTTC. Its protein is CASSLRAGLSEQYF.

The chain has TRBV29-1 and TRBJ2-1, with D unclear. The V gene's germline CDR1 is SQVTM and CDR2 ANQGSEA. This CDR3 contains 13 residues. Deletions cut 4 bases from V and 0 bases from J, with 7 bases between. CDR3 nucleotides: TGCAGCGTTGCCGCGAGCTCCTACAATGAGCAGTTCTTC. Its translation: CSVAASSYNEQFF.

CDR3 DNA sequence: TGTGCCAGAAGCTTGCCTCAGGGAAAAATGGGTACTGAAGCTTTCTTT. It translates to CARSLPQGKMGTEAFF. The chain has TRBV5-3 and TRBJ1-1, with TRBD1 as a possible D gene (5 bases). TRBV5-3 is filed as an ORF, its function uncertain. Trimming shortened V by 1 base and J by 5 bases, and 18 bases separated the two germline ends. CDR3 length equals 16 residues.

This chain uses TRBV4-3 with TRBJ2-2, with TRBD1 matching over 9 bases. The CDR3 contains 15 residues. V shed 4 bases, J shed 4 bases, and the junction held 4 bases outside the gene matches. From germline, CDR1 is LGHNA and CDR2 YSLEER. CDR3 nucleotides: TGCGCCAGCAGCCTTGGACAGGGGAGCACCGGGGAGCTGTTTTTT. Its translation: CASSLGQGSTGELFF.

The V gene is TRBV7-8, the J gene TRBJ2-7; D perhaps matches TRBD2 (5 bases). V was shortened by 1 base and J by 4 bases, with 17 bases between the two germline ends. The germline V gene has CDR1 SGHVS and CDR2 FQNEAQ. The CDR3 has 16 amino acids. Here the CDR3 reads CASSLGGGLPGYEQYF. The CDR3 DNA follows: TGTGCCAGCAGCTTAGGAGGCGGACTCCCGGGGTACGAGCAGTACTTC.

The CDR3 sequence: CATSSSRGLLEAFF. CDR3 nucleotide sequence: TGTGCCACCAGCAGTAGCAGGGGGCTTCTTGAAGCTTTCTTT. The chain uses TRBV15 and TRBJ1-1, with 8 bases matching TRBD1. This CDR3 is built from 14 residues. The V and J ends lost 3 bases and 7 bases, in that order; junction bases with no gene match: 7. CDR1 is LNHNV and CDR2 is YYDKDF in the germline V gene (reference sequence).

The sample holds a few counts of this clone. V usage is TRBV30 and J usage is TRBJ1-2; D might be TRBD1 (5 bases). This CDR3 contains 14 residues. The V gene lost 8 bases and the J gene lost 2 bases, with 18 bases spanning the gap. Germline CDR1 GTSNPN, CDR2 SVGIG (reference sequence). The CDR3 loop reads CARDEPGRNYGYTF. The CDR3 DNA sequence: TGTGCCAGAGATGAACCAGGGAGGAACTATGGCTACACCTTC.

The chain has TRBV11-2 and TRBJ2-7; maybe TRBD1 (5 bases). This CDR3 comprises 15 residues. V shed 4 bases and J shed 0 bases, with 13 bases lying between them. CDR1 is SGHAT, CDR2 FQNNGV, per germline. The CDR3 DNA reads TGTGCCAGCAGCTCATACCGCCAGGGCTCCTACGAGCAGTACTTC. This sequence encodes CASSSYRQGSYEQYF.